The next 16 T cell receptor beta chains were all read from a single sample in a study of CD8 T cells in Susac syndrome. Roughly 0.45 to 1 ug RNA was reverse transcribed with random hexamers. MiXCR was run by TCRdb on the immunoSEQ multiplex PCR reads, yielding one entry per CDR3 protein. Among hundreds of thousands of distinct CDR3 sequences listed, about 94% were seen once. Sequencing was performed on CD8+ T cells from PBMCs. All receptors derive from a human donor with multiple sclerosis.

A single count supports this clonotype. The genes are TRBV25-1 and TRBJ1-2; weak D call: TRBD1 (6 bases). This CDR3 spans 14 amino acids. Germline CDR1 reads MGHDK; CDR2 reads SYGVNS. V was pared by 7 bases and J by 3 bases, with 15 bases between. The CDR3 region is CASTPTGAYYGYTF. For the CDR3, the DNA is TGTGCCAGCACCCCTACGGGGGCTTACTATGGCTACACCTTC.

The chain combines TRBV30 with TRBJ2-1; D is tentatively TRBD1 or TRBD2 (5 bases each). Trimming left V 0 bases short and J 4 bases short, with 10 bases between. Looked up from germline, CDR1 is GTSNPN and CDR2 is SVGIG (reference sequence). This CDR3 is built from 14 residues. The CDR3 DNA follows: TGTGCCTGGAGTGTTGGGACCGGTTACAATGAGCAGTTCTTC. Amino acids: CAWSVGTGYNEQFF.

J is TRBJ1-1 and V is TRBV7-9; weak D call: TRBD1 (6 bases). This CDR3 is built from 15 residues. Germline CDR1 SEHNR, CDR2 FQNEAQ (reference sequence). V was cut by 2 bases and J by 8 bases, with 18 bases left in between. CDR3 in DNA: TGTGCCAGCAGCTTACCCCCAGAACAGGGCAGAGAAGCTTTCTTT. Translated, it gives CASSLPPEQGREAFF.

This rearrangement joins TRBV27 to TRBJ1-2; tentatively, D is TRBD1 (6 bases). Germline lookup yields CDR1 MNHEY and CDR2 SMNVEV (reference sequence). Trimming removed 5 bases from V and 3 bases from J, with 16 bases in between. The CDR3 loop spans 15 amino acids. The DNA of the CDR3 is TGTGCCAGCAGTCCGACTACTCAGGGGTACTATGGCTACACCTTC. It specifies CASSPTTQGYYGYTF.

This clonotype has only one observation. This chain links TRBV9 with TRBJ2-7; tentatively, D is TRBD1 (5 bases). The CDR3 sequence is 14 residues long. The germline V gene has CDR1 SGDLS and CDR2 YYNGEE. Trimming stripped 4 bases from V and 3 bases from J, with 14 bases between. The CDR3 sequence is CASSPWGGNYEQYF. CDR3 nucleotides: TGTGCCAGCAGCCCGTGGGGCGGCAACTACGAGCAGTACTTC.

This sequence joins TRBV20-1 and TRBJ2-7, with 10 bases matching TRBD2. Trimming cost V 0 bases and J 4 bases; bases outside gene matches: 12. CDR1 DFQATT and CDR2 SNEGSKA come from the germline V gene (reference sequence). The CDR3 contains 17 residues. The CDR3 DNA follows: TGCAGTGCTAGAGATCGTAGCGGGGGGTCACCTCCGTACGAGCAGTACTTC. Translating it yields CSARDRSGGSPPYEQYF.

This clonotype was counted once. V gene TRBV20-1 combines with J gene TRBJ2-5, with 8 bases matching TRBD1. V was pared by 2 bases and J by 5 bases, with 13 bases of the junction left unmatched. CDR1 and CDR2 (germline): DFQATT, SNEGSKA (reference sequence). The CDR3 spans 16 residues. CDR3 in amino acids: CSARTSTRGLGETQYF. In nucleotides, the CDR3 is TGCAGTGCTAGAACTTCCACCAGGGGGCTGGGCGAGACCCAGTACTTC.

The J gene is TRBJ1-2, the V gene TRBV12-3 or TRBV12-4; D is undetermined. Trimming left V 3 bases short and J 5 bases short, with 19 bases between. This CDR3 has 16 amino acids. The CDR3 DNA reads as TGTGCCAGCAGTTTGCTTGGAGAAGGACCGAGATATGGCTACACCTTC. Amino acid sequence: CASSLLGEGPRYGYTF.

The chain combines TRBV4-3 with TRBJ2-2; a possible D gene is TRBD1 (6 bases). Trimming stripped 1 base from V and 5 bases from J, with 8 bases between. This CDR3 spans 14 amino acids. Germline assignment: CDR1 LGHNA and CDR2 YSLEER. CDR3 loop: CASSQVGGTGELFF. CDR3 DNA: TGCGCCAGCAGCCAAGTAGGGGGAACCGGGGAGCTGTTTTTT.

The genes are TRBV4-2 and TRBJ2-1, with 7 bases identical to TRBD2. Germline CDR1 is LGHNA and CDR2 is YNFKEQ. The V segment lost 2 bases and the J segment 0 bases; nucleotides outside the gene matches: 10. The CDR3 runs to 18 residues. The CDR3: CASSQYYGAGSSYNEQFF. DNA for the CDR3: TGTGCCAGCAGCCAATATTATGGAGCGGGGAGCTCCTACAATGAGCAGTTCTTC.

V usage is TRBV9 and J usage is TRBJ2-7; 7 nucleotides line up with TRBD2. Germline values: CDR1 SGDLS, CDR2 YYNGEE. This CDR3 region has 15 residues. With V trimmed by 2 bases and J by 0 bases, 5 bases remained unmatched. This CDR3 is CASSVGSGVSYEQYF. CDR3 nucleotide sequence: TGTGCCAGCAGCGTGGGGAGCGGGGTCTCCTACGAGCAGTACTTC.

The chain links TRBV15 to TRBJ1-2; the D gene is possibly TRBD1 (5 bases). Trimming stripped 8 bases from V and 6 bases from J, with 22 bases between. This CDR3 has 15 amino acids. Germline CDR1 and CDR2: LNHNV and YYDKDF (reference sequence). The CDR3 DNA sequence: TGTGCCACCGCGAGGGACGGGGGGGATATTCATGGCTACACCTTC. Translated, it gives CATARDGGDIHGYTF.

The rearrangement links TRBV29-1 to TRBJ2-3, with unresolved D. The length of the CDR3 is 11 residues. Germline CDR1 and CDR2: SQVTM and ANQGSEA. V dropped 1 base and J dropped 14 bases, with 13 bases sitting between them. CDR3 amino acids: CSVEGPRQGYF. CDR3 coding DNA: TGCAGCGTTGAAGGCCCCCGCCAAGGGTATTTT.

The rearrangement links TRBV5-1 to TRBJ1-1, with D possibly being TRBD1 (5 bases). Trimming took off 3 bases at V and 6 bases at J, with 12 bases between the two ends. Germline loops: CDR1 SGHRS, CDR2 YFSETQ. The CDR3 runs 13 residues. The CDR3 DNA reads TGCGCCAGCAGCTGGGAGGGGAGCGCTGAAGCTTTCTTT. The encoded protein is CASSWEGSAEAFF.

The rearrangement links TRBV6-2 or TRBV6-3 to TRBJ2-2, with D uncertain. The CDR3 extends over 15 amino acids. V dropped 0 bases and J dropped 4 bases, with 9 bases sitting between them. CDR1 is MNHEY, CDR2 SVGEGT, per germline. CDR3 amino acids: CASSYSIFSTGELFF. CDR3 DNA: TGTGCCAGCAGTTACTCGATATTCAGCACCGGGGAGCTGTTTTTT.

The chain has TRBV5-1 and TRBJ1-1, with unresolved D. Between the trimmed V and J ends, which lost 7 bases and 4 bases, there was a span of 14 bases. CDR3 size: 13 residues. Per the germline V gene, CDR1 is SGHRS and CDR2 is YFSETQ. CDR3 sequence: CASGYDFPTEAFF. CDR3 sequence (DNA): TGCGCCAGCGGGTACGATTTCCCCACTGAAGCTTTCTTT. Full variable domain (rest looked up from reference TRBV5-1 and TRBJ1-1): KAGVTQTPRYLIKTRGQQVTLSCSPISGHRSVSWYQQTPGQGLQFLFEYFSETQRNKGNFPGRFSGRQFSNSRSEMNVSTLELGDSALYLCASGYDFPTEAFFGQGTRLTVV.